Sequencing of this T cell receptor beta chain was carried out in a study of monozygotic twins with inflammatory bowel disease. Comments on this clonotype: Its target is unknown.

Study-level findings and limits: Discrimination among different T cell subtypes was not achievable. Repertoire similarity did not differ between concordant and discordant twins, possibly owing to limited power.

Template switching appended UMIs that held a 6-nucleotide sample barcode. Two nested PCRs, roughly 17 and 9 cycles, amplified TCRalpha and TCRbeta cDNA. TCRdb processed the 5' RACE reads again and assigns one entry to each CDR3 protein, with no DNA. This repertoire includes approximately 420,000 distinct CDR3 sequences. The CDR3 length is 15 residues. Germline V gene lookup returns CDR1 SGHRS and CDR2 YFSETQ. This receptor was obtained from a human donor with ulcerative colitis or Crohn's disease, or a healthy co-twin of an affected twin (not recorded which). Input material: blood. The V gene is TRBV5-1, the J gene TRBJ1-1. The CDR3 loop reads CASSLWAASNTEAFF.